This T cell receptor beta chain emerged from a study of cytomegalovirus exposure and HLA in healthy donors. Primers for the PCR totalled 60 Vbeta and 13 Jbeta. TCRdb's copy holds only in-frame clones and misses some; the assay was immunoSEQ multiplex PCR. The table lists 90,000 to 120,000 clones, around 72% of them singletons, with 14% in the top ten. V was cut by 4 bases and J by 1 base, with 9 bases left in between. This CDR3 region has 13 residues. CDR1 and CDR2 (germline): SGHNT, YYREEE (reference sequence). V usage is TRBV5-4 and J usage is TRBJ2-7; the D is unclear. This receptor was identified in a woman in her 40s in good health and CMV-seropositive. Sequencing was done on a sample of PBMCs. CDR3 DNA sequence: TGTGCCAGCAGCGTATACAGTTCCTACGAGCAGTACTTC. Residues: CASSVYSSYEQYF.